A single sample gave rise to the 15 T cell receptor beta chains below, sequenced in a study of CD8 T cells in Susac syndrome. Reverse transcription of about 0.5 to 1 ug RNA was carried out with random hexamers. TCRdb reprocessed the immunoSEQ multiplex PCR reads with MiXCR, giving one entry per CDR3 protein. The data contain approximately 180,000 distinct CDR3 sequences, almost 96% of them singletons. Sequencing was done on a sample of CD4+ T cells from PBMCs. These receptors were taken from a human donor with multiple sclerosis.

V and J are TRBV12-3 or TRBV12-4 and TRBJ2-3, with 8 bases matching TRBD1. V lost 5 bases, J lost 4 bases, and 5 bases stayed unmatched. CDR3 length: 14 amino acids. CDR3 bases: TGTGCCAGCAGTAACCCACAGGGGGCAGATACGCAGTATTTT. Its translation: CASSNPQGADTQYF.

The chain recombines TRBV4-2 with TRBJ1-1; D unclear. This CDR3 is 15 amino acids long. CDR1 is LGHNA and CDR2 is YNFKEQ in the germline V gene. V was clipped by 5 bases and J by 0 bases, with 13 bases between them. CDR3 nucleotides: TGTGCCAGCAGCTTGGGAGTTGGCGTGAACACTGAAGCTTTCTTT. Translating it yields CASSLGVGVNTEAFF.

The rearrangement links TRBV30 to TRBJ2-6; D remains ambiguous. Germline CDR1 and CDR2: GTSNPN and SVGIG (reference sequence). There are 11 residues in the CDR3. Deletions cut 3 bases from V and 4 bases from J, with 1 base between. CDR3 region: CAWSGANVLTF. CDR3 DNA: TGTGCCTGGAGCGGGGCCAACGTCCTGACTTTC.

The V gene is TRBV30, the J gene TRBJ1-2, with TRBD1 identical over 8 bases. V shed 6 bases and J 6 bases; nucleotides not matched to a gene: 9. The CDR3 has 13 residues. CDR1 is GTSNPN and CDR2 is SVGIG in the germline V gene (reference sequence). The CDR3 is CACTDGQGNGYTF. Written as DNA, the CDR3 is TGTGCCTGTACTGACGGACAGGGTAATGGCTACACCTTC.

This chain connects TRBV12-3 or TRBV12-4 to TRBJ1-6; 7 positions agree with TRBD1. The trim removed 7 bases at V and 10 bases at J, leaving 10 bases unmatched. The CDR3 has 14 amino acids. The CDR3: CASNLQGKGSPLHF. The CDR3 coding sequence is TGTGCCAGCAATCTACAGGGGAAGGGGTCACCCCTCCACTTT.

This clonotype occurred once. V and J are TRBV7-2 and TRBJ2-1; possibly TRBD1 or TRBD2 for D (5 bases each). CDR3 length: 14 amino acids. Trimming pared 0 bases from V and 12 bases from J, leaving 15 bases between. CDR1 and CDR2 from the germline V gene are SGHTA and FQGNSA. CDR3 region: CASSLADRGEPQFF. In DNA, the CDR3 is TGTGCCAGCAGCTTAGCGGATCGAGGGGAACCGCAGTTCTTC.

This clonotype has only a few counts. The gene calls are TRBV29-1 and TRBJ2-3, with 8 bases identical to TRBD1. CDR1 is SQVTM and CDR2 is ANQGSEA in the germline V gene. V trimming: 6 bases; J trimming: 1 base; junction bases outside the gene matches: 3. The CDR3 totals 13 residues. CDR3 bases: TGCAGCGTCGGACAGGGCGGCACAGATACGCAGTATTTT. The encoded protein is CSVGQGGTDTQYF.

This chain uses TRBV24-1 with TRBJ2-2; tentatively, D is TRBD1 (6 bases). This CDR3 comprises 14 residues. Looked up from germline, CDR1 is KGHDR and CDR2 is SFDVKD. Trimming shortened V by 3 bases and J by 6 bases, and 10 bases separated the two germline ends. CDR3 in DNA: TGTGCCACCAGTGATACACAGGGTTCCGGGGAGCTGTTTTTT. It codes for CATSDTQGSGELFF.

The chain has TRBV13 and TRBJ2-5, with 10 nucleotides matching TRBD2. CDR1 and CDR2 from the germline V gene are PRHDT and FYEKMQ (reference sequence). This CDR3 spans 16 amino acids. V gave up 4 bases and J gave up 1 base; unmatched junction bases: 6. Here the CDR3 reads CASSSKLAGFQETQYF. The CDR3 DNA sequence: TGTGCCAGCAGCTCTAAACTAGCGGGGTTCCAAGAGACCCAGTACTTC.

The chain uses TRBV13 and TRBJ2-3; D perhaps matches TRBD2 (6 bases). V lost 0 bases and J 1 base, leaving 14 bases between the germline ends. The CDR3 has 17 residues. Germline V lookup: CDR1 PRHDT, CDR2 FYEKMQ (reference sequence). CDR3 sequence (DNA): TGTGCCAGCAGCTTAGGAAGGTGGCGGGGACGCACAGATACGCAGTATTTT. Amino acids: CASSLGRWRGRTDTQYF.

The chain carries TRBV20-1 and TRBJ1-6, with D unresolved. The CDR3 loop spans 15 amino acids. Germline lookup yields CDR1 DFQATT and CDR2 SNEGSKA (reference sequence). Trimming cost V 3 bases and J 1 base, with 10 bases left between them. The CDR3 region has the DNA TGCAGTGCTAGGGTTTATGGGTCCTATAATTCACCCCTCCACTTT. Translation: CSARVYGSYNSPLHF.

The chain links TRBV4-1 to TRBJ1-2, with D hard to call. This CDR3 has 15 amino acids. V lost 1 base to trimming and J lost 4 bases, with 13 bases between them. The V gene's germline CDR1 is MGHRA and CDR2 YSYEKL. The CDR3 sequence is CASSQGRSLGYGYTF. CDR3 in DNA: TGCGCCAGCAGCCAAGGTCGGAGCCTCGGCTATGGCTACACCTTC.

V gene TRBV5-1 combines with J gene TRBJ2-5, with TRBD1 matching 7 bases. With V trimmed by 5 bases and J by 3 bases, 4 bases remained unmatched. Germline values: CDR1 SGHRS, CDR2 YFSETQ. The CDR3 has 13 residues. The CDR3 loop is CASRPGTEETQYF. The DNA for the CDR3 is TGCGCCAGCAGGCCCGGGACAGAAGAGACCCAGTACTTC.

This chain links TRBV24-1 with TRBJ2-1; the match to TRBD2 covers 10 bases. Germline V CDR1 and CDR2: KGHDR, SFDVKD. The CDR3 loop spans 17 amino acids. The junction had 11 bases not matched to a gene; V was cut back by 3 bases and J by 7 bases. The CDR3 bases are TGTGCCACCAGTGATCCGAAAGCGGGGGGGCCTGGAAATGAGCAGTTCTTC. It codes for CATSDPKAGGPGNEQFF.

The DNA of the CDR3 is TGCAGTGCCCGGGGACAGGGCTATGGCTACACCTTC. It translates to CSARGQGYGYTF. V usage is TRBV20-1 and J usage is TRBJ1-2, with TRBD1 identical over 9 bases. V lost 6 bases to trimming and J lost 4 bases; unmatched junction nucleotides: 3. The germline V gene has CDR1 DFQATT and CDR2 SNEGSKA (reference sequence). This CDR3 is built from 12 residues.